This T cell receptor (beta chain) was captured by sequencing in a study of blood T cell repertoires in COVID-19 (dated by TCRdb to about 2020). With regard to the full study: The collaborator samples originated in the United States, Italy and Spain and spanned the acute and convalescent phases of COVID-19. The repertoires were released in a freely available public database intended as a resource for research on the immune response to SARS-CoV-2. The prospective study material was composed of cDNA or gDNA derived from T cells, B-cell-depleted T cells, or PBMCs. Subjects who had been exposed to COVID-19, were actively infected with it, or had recovered from it provided the deeply sampled blood TCRbeta repertoires that made up the dataset. Samples came from the ongoing ImmuneRACE study (first 160 participants) plus 1,254 subjects from 6 global collaborators. Where HLA class I and class II types were available, the types were taken from metadata supplied by the sample provider, not from assay-based typing. A de-identified subject ID, COVID-19 status, age in years and sex were almost always included in the sample metadata.

Regarding this clone: No cognate antigen has been identified for it. No base-level quality is on record; no much larger clone is a single base apart.

The collaborating institutions used their own protocols to collect whole blood in K2EDTA tubes. For TCRbeta analysis, collaborators shipped samples as frozen whole blood, isolated PBMCs, or DNA extracted from either of those sample types. V has 2 bases trimmed and J has 8 bases trimmed; junction bases matching no gene number 13. The CDR1 and CDR2 encoded by the germline V gene are KGHDR and SFDVKD. From the cysteine through the phenylalanine, the CDR3 covers 17 amino acids. Just the 51-base CDR3 DNA is kept, in frame starting at base 1. The immunoSEQ Assay, a bias-controlled multiplex PCR, was used to amplify TCRbeta CDR3 regions from genomic DNA. Per the authors' processing: Within the assay, amplification of reference gene primers was used to estimate how many nucleated cells each sample contained. To quantify the absolute abundance of each unique TCRbeta CDR3 rearrangement, sequence reads were collapsed and filtered. For each sample, productive Simpson clonality was calculated as the square root of Simpson's diversity index across productive rearrangements. TCRdb stores this immuneACCESS table with in-frame sequences only. Part of the clones is absent; in the studies checked, under half of the shortfall reflects unresolved V genes, and no reason is known for the rest. That table supplies the V and J calls and clone size; D and trimming were determined from the DNA. The table for this sample lists 250,000 or so clones; roughly 80% of them were counted only once. The ten top clones hold more than 7% of the sample.

The paper's findings and limits, for the study overall: The amount of clinical and demographic metadata varied by source and participant and was provided uncurated.

What was sequenced was peripheral blood. The receptor comes from a man older than 75 with acute or convalescent COVID-19. The chain was built from TRBV24-1 and TRBJ2-1, and 8 junctional nucleotides match TRBD1. The bases are TGTGCCACCAGTGATTCGGACAGGGCGACCCCCCGCGATGAGCAGTTCTTC. This is translated as CATSDSDRATPRDEQFF.